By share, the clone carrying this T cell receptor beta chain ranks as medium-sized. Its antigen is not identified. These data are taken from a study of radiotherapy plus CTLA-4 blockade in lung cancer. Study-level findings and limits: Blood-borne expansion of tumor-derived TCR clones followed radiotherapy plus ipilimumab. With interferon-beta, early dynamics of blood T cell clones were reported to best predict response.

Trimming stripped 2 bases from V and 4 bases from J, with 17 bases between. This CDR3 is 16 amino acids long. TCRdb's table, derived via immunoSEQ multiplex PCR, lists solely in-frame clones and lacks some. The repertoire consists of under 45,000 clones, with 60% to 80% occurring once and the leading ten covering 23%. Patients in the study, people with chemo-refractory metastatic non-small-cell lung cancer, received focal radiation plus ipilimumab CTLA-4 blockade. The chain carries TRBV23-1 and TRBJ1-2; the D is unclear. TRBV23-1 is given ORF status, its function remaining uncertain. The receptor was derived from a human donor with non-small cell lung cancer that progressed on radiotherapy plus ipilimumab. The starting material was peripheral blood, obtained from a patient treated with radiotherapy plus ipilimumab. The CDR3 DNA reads TGCGCCAGCAGTCAAATACTGTCAGACCGGGGCTATGGCTACACCTTC. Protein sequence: CASSQILSDRGYGYTF.